This TCR beta chain was sequenced during a study of cytomegalovirus exposure and HLA in healthy donors (dated 2017 in TCRdb). In terms of the full investigation: An earlier analysis of 550 to 700 of the donors reported more than 250 Gb of sequence data and some 120 million unique TCR beta sequences from about 179 million T cells. Across approximately 400 genotyped donors of the cohort, an average of roughly 230,000 unique TCR beta nucleotide sequences per donor were sequenced, and 15% to 20% of those sequences were non-productive. The genetic ancestry cluster associated with self-reported Caucasian donors included 81% of the roughly 380 genotyped donors. About 330 gigabases of sequencing data and about 92 million unique TCR sequences made up an early release that covered 640 HLA-typed donors. A later genetic analysis took genome-wide SNP genotypes for about 60% of the roughly 670 donors and used that subset as a discovery cohort. In the later analysis, no new phenotypic data were used to find candidate immune exposures; instead, reliance was placed on TCR beta sequences and their occurrence across donors. In a later analysis, previously published TCR beta repertoires from hundreds of donors were re-analyzed and high-resolution HLA genotyping was added so that TCR occurrence patterns could be studied. Every discovery cohort repertoire had been produced on one sequencing platform. An earlier analysis of more than 450 of the donors used high-throughput TCR beta sequencing to judge whether each TCR beta V gene segment behaved as functional or pseudogenic. Typing coverage differed by locus: A, B, C, DRB1 and DQB1 were typed in roughly 629-640 donors, DQA1 in around 500, DPA1 in nearly 610, and DPB1 in approximately 450. The study used immunosequencing to profile the T cell repertoires of approximately 690 subjects and linked those repertoires to cytomegalovirus serostatus. Because of strong linkage in the cohort, a few DR-DQ haplotypes were treated as single units for association and clustering. A separate validation cohort of 100 to 150 different subjects was used in addition to the 666-subject first cohort. The study combined high-throughput TCR immunosequencing, statistical association of individual TCRs with disease status, and machine learning to predict cytomegalovirus infection status. The aim of the study was to test whether cataloging public T cell receptors could identify signatures of past pathogen exposure. HLA typing covered class I and class II loci at four-digit resolution. Donor age, sex, ethnicity and CMV serostatus were compiled together with the repertoire data. Study-level results and caveats: A further reported finding was that TCR beta sequences accurately predicted the HLA-A and HLA-B alleles for most subjects in the first cohort. A group of highly shared sequence variants was considered likely to be a technical artifact of the sequencing pipeline. Correlated functional status among segregating V segments might reflect linkage disequilibrium, but an unknown experimental factor could not be ruled out. CMV serostatus was the only immune exposure information available for the cohort. Because counts were too low, seventeen rarely observed V segments, including chromosome 9 orphons, were left out of the earlier analysis of 500 to 650 of the donors. It was suggested by the authors that the approach could potentially be generalized to other disease states and immunological phenotypes. Because HLA typing was missing for some donors at each locus, association tests included only the typed subset. Because the 87-base-pair reads could not distinguish some IMGT-functional V segments, including TRBV6-2 and TRBV6-3, those segments were excluded. When HLA alleles, especially DR and DQ, strongly co-occurred, attributing TCR associations to individual alleles was difficult. Presence/absence analyses assumed roughly uniform sequencing depth across donors, an assumption that may not hold. In both the original and validation cohorts, the classifier was reported to diagnose cytomegalovirus status with high specificity and sensitivity. Most TCR sequences were observed very rarely across donors, whereas some public TCRs were present in many individuals. In a later genetic analysis, a missense DCLRE1C variant was associated with V-gene and J-gene trimming of TCR beta chains, and the association was replicated in an independent cohort. A later genetic analysis reported fewer N-insertions in productive TCRs among donors in an Asian-associated ancestry cluster than the roughly 720-donor mean. Several of the top co-occurrence clusters appeared to be linked to parvovirus B19, influenza, CMV and Epstein-Barr virus, according to a later analysis. In an earlier analysis of around 500 of the donors, most TCR beta V segments appeared in productive rearrangements about 87% or about 30% of the time, broadly matching IMGT annotations. At a false discovery rate of 0.05, a later analysis linked 15,000 to 20,000 TCR beta sequences to specific HLA alleles. In a later analysis, the rate of TCR association differed among HLA loci, with DRB1 alleles having the most associated TCRs and HLA-C alleles having the fewest. Compared with equally common non-associated chains, HLA-associated TCR beta chains in a later analysis were more clonally expanded and had lower generation probabilities. The study listed around 160 TCR beta chains as associated with cytomegalovirus. In this cohort, only TCR beta chains were sequenced, and detectable features were limited by the absence of alpha or paired-chain data. Most CMV-associated TCR beta chains appeared to be HLA-restricted in a later analysis, and the HLA associations seemed to be driven largely by CMV exposure. Three of the identified cytomegalovirus-associated TCR beta chains were confirmed in vitro to be specific for cytomegalovirus antigens.

The CDR3 contains 16 residues, cysteine and phenylalanine counted. Left in the record is the CDR3 DNA by itself, 48 bases read in frame from the first base. In the germline V gene, CDR1 corresponds to MNHEY and CDR2 to SVGAGI. V sheds 4 bases and J sheds 4 bases, leaving 19 bases between their ends. Worth noting for this clone: Its antigen remains unidentified. Base qualities are not recorded, but no much larger clone differs from it by a single base.

The library was prepared using the immunoSEQ multiplex PCR assay. For the multiplex PCR, a mixture combining 60 forward primers for TCR Vbeta segments and 13 reverse primers for TCR Jbeta segments was used. A multiplex PCR assay on genomic DNA amplified the CDR3 region of rearranged TCR beta genes. The amplified TCR beta libraries were sequenced on the Illumina HiSeq System as 87-base-pair reads. The authors' analysis ran thus. In a later analysis, tens of millions of unique TCR beta chains were counted across the 690 or so repertoires, and around 11 million of these chains were shared by at least two donors. Raw reads were error-corrected and collapsed into unique sequences with a nearest-neighbor algorithm that merged closely related sequences to remove PCR and sequencing errors. CDR3 sequences were aligned to IMGT reference sequences to assign V, D and J gene segments. For a sequence to be retained, a match of at least six nucleotides was required to both a V gene segment and a J gene segment. A rearrangement counted as productive if the CDR3 had no stop codons and remained in frame with V and J, and every other rearrangement counted as non-productive. Following IMGT convention, CDR3 was defined as the stretch from the second conserved V-encoded cysteine up to the conserved J-encoded phenylalanine. Sequences without an unambiguous match to a single V gene segment were excluded from the earlier analysis of almost 600 of the donors. An earlier analysis of a few hundred of the donors called V segments functional above 56.7% productive rearrangements and segregating when the between-donor standard deviation exceeded 5%. To diagnose cytomegalovirus status from the catalog of TCR beta chain sequences, a statistical classification framework was built. V and J gene assignment, in a later analysis, came from comparing TCR nucleotide sequences with IMGT/GENE-DB human TR gene sequences. A later analysis assigned CDR3 sequences and most-parsimonious VDJ recombination scenarios with the TCRdist pipeline. A later analysis defined each TCR beta chain by its CDR3 amino acid sequence plus V-gene family, and excluded reads lacking a unique V-gene family. In a later analysis, around 650 highly shared, low-generation-probability nucleotide sequences were removed to address suspected cross-contamination and a sequencing artifact. A later analysis calculated a clonal expansion index for each public chain from normalized within-repertoire ranks of inferred template counts. In a later analysis, generation probabilities were computed with a VDJ recombination model fitted to out-of-frame rearrangements, and the resulting probabilities were checked against IGoR. A later analysis scored TCR-TCR, TCR-HLA and TCR-CMV co-occurrence with hypergeometric tests, applying a repertoire-size bias correction to TCR pairs. A later analysis estimated false discovery rates by permuting HLA or CMV assignments 20 times. In a later analysis, co-occurring TCRs were grouped using DBSCAN, with TCRdist sequence similarity added in when clustering inside HLA-allele-positive subsets. Repertoires with fewer than 30,000 or more than 120,000 public chains were left out of co-occurrence clustering, as were five repertoires with anomalous nucleotide sharing. Drawn from immuneACCESS, this table holds only the in-frame rearrangements with V and J called that TCRdb kept. Clones are partly lost; checked studies trace under half to an unresolved V gene and leave the rest unexplained. V, J and clone size derive from that table, while D and trimming were established from the DNA sequence. This sample gives 110,000 to 150,000 clones in total; 75% to 90% of them show up just once. 1.2% of the sample is in the top ten clones.

The cohort was made up of approximately 700 healthy bone marrow donors. Cohort members were all nominally healthy when sampled, although unrecorded immune exposures were likely present. The donor tested CMV seronegative, placing the donor among the 350 to 400 seronegative members of the cohort. A peripheral blood sample was collected from each donor, and TCR beta sequencing was performed on peripheral blood mononuclear cells. Genomic DNA extraction from the blood cell samples was performed with the Qiagen DNeasy Blood Extraction Kit. This TCR was recovered from a female donor in good health and CMV-seronegative. Material: PBMCs. The chain joins TRBV6-5 to TRBJ1-2, and possibly TRBD1, on 5 matching bases. The nucleotide sequence is given as TGTGCCAGCAGTTCCGCTGGGAGGGGCCATTTCTATGGCTACACCTTC. This is translated as CASSSAGRGHFYGYTF.